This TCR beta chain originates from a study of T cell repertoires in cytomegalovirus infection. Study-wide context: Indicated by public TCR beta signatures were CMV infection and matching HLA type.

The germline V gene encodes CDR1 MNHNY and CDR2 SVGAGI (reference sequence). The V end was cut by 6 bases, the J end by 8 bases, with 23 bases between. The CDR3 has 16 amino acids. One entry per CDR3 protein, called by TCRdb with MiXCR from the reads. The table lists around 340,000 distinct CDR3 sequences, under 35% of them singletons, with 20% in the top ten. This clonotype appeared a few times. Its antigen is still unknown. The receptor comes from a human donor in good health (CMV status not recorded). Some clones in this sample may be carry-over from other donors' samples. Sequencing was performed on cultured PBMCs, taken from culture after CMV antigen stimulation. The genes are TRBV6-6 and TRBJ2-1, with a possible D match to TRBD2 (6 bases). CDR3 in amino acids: CASRERRLALVDEQFF. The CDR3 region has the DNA TGTGCCAGCAGGGAAAGGCGGCTAGCGTTAGTCGATGAGCAGTTCTTC.